Described below is a single T cell receptor beta chain sequence and its context. The specificity of this receptor is unknown. An end of the junction differs from the germline gene, which may be a read error. TCR beta VDJ combination and CDR3 sequence profiling used genomic DNA as the template. An Illumina HiSeq 2000 was the platform used for TCR repertoire sequencing. Processing in the source paper ran as follows. Repertoire assessment relied on Simpson's diversity index, CDR3 size and DJ length profiles, and TRBV/TRBJ rearrangement plots. Whichever DNA sequence was most abundant in the deep sequencing data was defined as the immunodominant clone. CDR3 amino acid sequences were checked for sharing between subjects and were compared against published repertoires and the VDJdb database. In TCRdb, the public reads were trimmed at Q25 with fastp and aligned with MiXCR, with productive beta chains retained. Rows matching on CDR3 protein sequence are summarized as one entry with the most common DNA and genes. The V and J calls were determined by TCRdb, not by the authors. The sample table holds about 180,000 distinct CDR3 sequences, of which approximately 49% were seen once. Of the sample, 2.5% to 3.5% falls within the top ten clones.

The study deep-sequenced TCR repertoires of sorted CD4+ and CD8+ blood T cells from severe aplastic anemia patients and healthy subjects. Ficoll-Paque density gradient centrifugation was used to isolate peripheral blood mononuclear cells. CD4+ and CD8+ T cells were sorted by FACS or magnetic beads before DNA extraction. This entry comes from a study of CD8+CD57+ T cells in acquired aplastic anemia (dated by TCRdb to the late 2010s). Context from the whole study: On average, sorted CD4+ and CD8+ cells yielded around 3.4 ug of extracted DNA, with a range of about 0.17 to 27.4 ug. For healthy donor samples, the average read count was around 9.8 million for CD4+ cells and 11.0 million for CD8+ cells.

Overall study results and their limits: No significant difference in CD8+ Simpson's diversity was found between patients and healthy controls (P=0.060). Roughly 30 CD8+ CDR3 sequences were found to be shared between patients and controls, but these sequences appeared to be highly expressed in patients and within the immunodominant clones of the patients.

The sample comprised sorted CD4+, CD8+, or CD8+CD57+ T cells (not recorded which) from PBMCs. This receptor was identified in a human donor in good health.

The base sequence is TGCGCCAGTAGCGACGGCCCCACGGAGACTAGACAGTTCTTC. Its protein product is CASSDGPTETRQFF. This receptor chain uses TRBV19 and TRBJ2-1; possibly the D gene is TRBD2, per 6 matching bases. Per the germline V gene (reference sequence), LNHDA is the CDR1 and SQIVND is the CDR2. Including the terminal cysteine and phenylalanine, the CDR3 comprises 14 residues. Only the CDR3 portion is preserved as DNA: 42 bases, with reading frame beginning at the first base.